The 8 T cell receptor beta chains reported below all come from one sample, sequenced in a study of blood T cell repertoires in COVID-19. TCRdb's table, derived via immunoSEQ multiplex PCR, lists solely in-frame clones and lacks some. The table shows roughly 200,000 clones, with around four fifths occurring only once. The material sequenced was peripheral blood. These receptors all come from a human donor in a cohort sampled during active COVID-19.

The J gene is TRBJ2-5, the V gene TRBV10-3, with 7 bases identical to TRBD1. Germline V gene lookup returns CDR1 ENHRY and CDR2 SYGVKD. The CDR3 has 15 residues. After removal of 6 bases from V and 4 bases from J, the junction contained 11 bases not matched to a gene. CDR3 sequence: CAIRADRDGGETQYF. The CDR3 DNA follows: TGTGCCATCAGAGCTGACAGGGATGGGGGAGAGACCCAGTACTTC.

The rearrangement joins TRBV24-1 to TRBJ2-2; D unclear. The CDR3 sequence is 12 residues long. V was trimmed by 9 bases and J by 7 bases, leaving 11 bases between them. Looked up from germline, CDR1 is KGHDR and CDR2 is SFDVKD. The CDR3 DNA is TGTGCCACCGGTCGCGGTGGCGGGGAGCTGTTTTTT. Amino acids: CATGRGGGELFF.

The CDR3 DNA reads as TGTGCCAGTAGTACAGCGTACGAGGCTTACGGGGGAAAACTGTTTTTT. This codes for CASSTAYEAYGGKLFF. The chain links TRBV19 to TRBJ1-4, with D maybe TRBD1 (5 bases). CDR3 size: 16 residues. Germline V gives CDR1 LNHDA, CDR2 SQIVND (reference sequence). The ends were cut back, 4 bases at V and 10 bases at J, with 22 bases in the middle. Looking up the rest from reference TRBV19 and TRBJ1-4 gives the full variable domain: DGGITQSPKYLFRKEGQNVTLSCEQNLNHDAMYWYRQDPGQGLRLIYYSQIVNDFQKGDIAEGYSVSREKKESFPLTVTSAQKNPTAFYLCASSTAYEAYGGKLFFGSGTQLSVL.

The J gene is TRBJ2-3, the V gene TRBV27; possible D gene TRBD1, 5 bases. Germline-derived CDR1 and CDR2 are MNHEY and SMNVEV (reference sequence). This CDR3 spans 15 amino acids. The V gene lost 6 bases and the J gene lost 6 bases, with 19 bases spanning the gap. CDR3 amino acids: CASSPRTRLRDTQYF. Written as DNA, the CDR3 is TGTGCCAGCAGCCCTAGGACACGACTTAGGGATACGCAGTATTTT.

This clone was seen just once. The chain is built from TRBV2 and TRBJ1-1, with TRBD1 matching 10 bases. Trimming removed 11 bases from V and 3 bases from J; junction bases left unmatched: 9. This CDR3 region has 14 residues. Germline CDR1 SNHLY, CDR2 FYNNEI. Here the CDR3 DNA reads TGTGCCGACCGACAGGGGGCCTGGGACACTGAAGCTTTCTTT. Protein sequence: CADRQGAWDTEAFF.

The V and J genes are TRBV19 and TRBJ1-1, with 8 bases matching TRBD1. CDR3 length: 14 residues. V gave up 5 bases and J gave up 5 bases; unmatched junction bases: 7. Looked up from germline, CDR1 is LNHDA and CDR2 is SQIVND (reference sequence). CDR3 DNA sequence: TGTGCCAGTAGTCGGGCAGGGGGCCCGACTGAAGCTTTCTTT. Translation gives CASSRAGGPTEAFF.

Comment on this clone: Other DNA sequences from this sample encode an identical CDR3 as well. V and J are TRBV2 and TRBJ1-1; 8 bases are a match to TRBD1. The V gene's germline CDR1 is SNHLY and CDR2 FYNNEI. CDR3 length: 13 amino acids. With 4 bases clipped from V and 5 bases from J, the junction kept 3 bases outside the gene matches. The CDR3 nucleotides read TGTGCCAGCAGTGGCGACAGGGGAACTGAAGCTTTCTTT. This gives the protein CASSGDRGTEAFF.

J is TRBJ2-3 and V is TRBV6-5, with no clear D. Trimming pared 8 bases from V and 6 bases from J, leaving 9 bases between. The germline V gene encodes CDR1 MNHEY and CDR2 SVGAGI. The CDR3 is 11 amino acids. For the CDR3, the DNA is TGTGCCAGCCTGCGCCGGGATACGCAGTATTTT. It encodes CASLRRDTQYF.